This T cell receptor beta chain was sequenced in a study of cytomegalovirus exposure and HLA in healthy donors. Points from the study as a whole: There were approximately 150 TCR beta chains listed as cytomegalovirus-associated. There were some public TCRs occurring in many donors, but most TCR sequences were rare. In vitro confirmation showed three CMV-associated chains to be CMV antigen specific. Diagnosis of cytomegalovirus status made by the classifier reportedly showed high specificity and sensitivity.

Sequencing was performed with immunoSEQ multiplex PCR; in TCRdb, only in-frame clones are kept and a portion is missing. The sample consists of about 360,000 clones, just over 85% of them appearing once. As for this clone: What it binds is not known.

CDR1 is SGHNT and CDR2 is YENEEA in the germline V gene. The CDR3 sequence is 15 residues long. Trimming pared 5 bases from V and 1 base from J, leaving 13 bases between. The origin of this receptor is a woman younger than 35 in good health and CMV-seronegative. This chain connects TRBV11-3 to TRBJ2-3; possible D gene TRBD2, 6 bases. The specimen sequenced was PBMCs. The CDR3 region is CASSPGGMGTDTQYF. CDR3 DNA: TGTGCCAGCAGCCCTGGGGGGATGGGCACAGATACGCAGTATTTT. The entire variable domain, with the rest obtained from reference TRBV11-3 and TRBJ2-3, is as follows: EAGVVQSPRYKIIEKKQPVAFWCNPISGHNTLYWYLQNLGQGPELLIRYENEEAVDDSQLPKDRFSAERLKGVDSTLKIQPAELGDSAVYLCASSPGGMGTDTQYFGPGTRLTVL.